Included here is one T cell receptor beta chain sequence, with context. The data derive from a study of CD8 T cells in Susac syndrome. It was with random hexamers that about 0.45 to 1 ug RNA was reverse transcribed. MiXCR was run by TCRdb on the immunoSEQ multiplex PCR reads, yielding one entry per CDR3 protein. Among roughly 150,000 distinct CDR3 sequences listed, just under 97% were seen once. From germline, CDR1 is GTSNPN and CDR2 SVGIG (reference sequence). The CDR3 consists of 15 residues. The trim removed 0 bases at V and 7 bases at J, leaving 11 bases unmatched. J is TRBJ1-2 and V is TRBV30; 7 bases map to TRBD1. The sample comprised CD8+ T cells from PBMCs. This clonotype was sampled from a human donor with multiple sclerosis. The CDR3, as DNA: TGTGCCTGGAGTGTACAGGGGTCCTGGACCCTTGGCTACACCTTC. Protein product: CAWSVQGSWTLGYTF.